This passage covers 22 T cell receptor beta chains from one sample sequenced in a study of OX40 agonist ivuxolimab in advanced cancers. Libraries were prepared by immunoSEQ multiplex PCR; TCRdb keeps only in-frame clonotypes and omits some of them. The repertoire consists of about 18,000 clones, with approximately 85% occurring once and the leading ten covering 62%. The sequencing used CD4+ or CD8+ T cells sorted from blood, collected in a trial of the OX40 agonist ivuxolimab. The receptors shown here come from an adult with an advanced solid tumor such as melanoma, head and neck, liver or kidney cancer.

The chain couples TRBV2 to TRBJ2-7, with TRBD2 as a possible D gene (5 bases). The V and J ends lost 4 bases and 1 base respectively, with 23 bases between them. Germline lookup yields CDR1 SNHLY and CDR2 FYNNEI. This CDR3 region has 18 residues. CDR3 sequence reads: CASSGDPGSERISYEQYF. Here the CDR3 DNA reads TGTGCCAGCAGTGGTGACCCGGGTTCTGAGCGGATTTCCTACGAGCAGTACTTC.

The V call is TRBV4-1, the J call TRBJ2-5; a weak D match, TRBD1 (6 bases). Germline V gives CDR1 MGHRA, CDR2 YSYEKL. The CDR3 runs 14 residues. V shed 4 bases and J shed 5 bases, with 14 bases lying between them. The CDR3: CASSLRQDRETQYF. CDR3 DNA: TGCGCCAGCAGCCTTCGACAGGATCGCGAGACCCAGTACTTC.

The V call is TRBV6-4, the J call TRBJ2-4; possible D gene TRBD1, 6 bases. The CDR3 contains 17 residues. Looked up from germline, CDR1 is MRHNA and CDR2 is SNTAGT. Trimming removed 2 bases at V and 0 bases at J, with 14 bases between. The CDR3 region has the DNA TGTGCCAGCAGTGACCCTCGAACAGGGCAAGCCAAAAACATTCAGTACTTC. This encodes CASSDPRTGQAKNIQYF.

V and J are TRBV27 and TRBJ1-5; perhaps TRBD1 as D (6 bases). The V end was cut by 5 bases, the J end by 7 bases, with 15 bases between. The CDR3 is 14 amino acids. Germline V gene data show CDR1 as MNHEY and CDR2 as SMNVEV (reference sequence). The CDR3 region is CASSPNTGFQPQHF. The CDR3 nucleotides read TGTGCCAGCAGTCCGAACACAGGGTTCCAGCCCCAGCATTTT.

This chain connects TRBV5-4 to TRBJ2-7, with D possibly TRBD1 on 6 matching bases. The V end was cut by 4 bases, the J end by 6 bases, with 17 bases between. Per the germline V gene, CDR1 is SGHNT and CDR2 is YYREEE (reference sequence). This CDR3 contains 14 residues. The CDR3 region has the DNA TGTGCCAGCAGCCCGGGACACAAGCCAGGCGAGCAGTACTTC. It yields the protein CASSPGHKPGEQYF.

This chain connects TRBV27 to TRBJ2-5, with D unresolved. The J call is doubtful: the DNA matches TRBJ2-7 better. The CDR3 is made up of 13 amino acids. Per germline, CDR1 MNHEY and CDR2 SMNVEV (reference sequence). The DNA of the CDR3 is TGTGCCAGCAGTTTTTCAGGTACCGACGAGCAGTACTTC. Translation gives CASSFSGTDEQYF.

This sequence joins TRBV15 and TRBJ2-7; the match to TRBD1 covers 8 bases. CDR3 length: 14 amino acids. V shed 4 bases, J shed 7 bases, and the junction held 9 bases outside the gene matches. The germline CDR1 and CDR2 sequences are LNHNV and YYDKDF (reference sequence). The CDR3 DNA follows: TGTGCCACCAGCATTGACAGGGGAATCGGAGAGCAGTACTTC. Translating gives CATSIDRGIGEQYF. The variable domain in full, completed from reference TRBV15 and TRBJ2-7, reads DAMVIQNPRYQVTQFGKPVTLSCSQTLNHNVMYWYQQKSSQAPKLLFHYYDKDFNNEADTPDNFQSRRPNTSFCFLDIRSPGLGDTAMYLCATSIDRGIGEQYFGPGTRLTVT.

The V call is TRBV6-4, the J call TRBJ2-3; 11 positions agree with TRBD2. From germline, CDR1 is MRHNA and CDR2 SNTAGT. This CDR3 is 15 amino acids long. The ends lost 6 bases at V and 4 bases at J; junction bases unmatched: 6. For the CDR3, the DNA is TGTGCCAGCAGATCTTTAGCGGGAGGGCCAGATACGCAGTATTTT. Translated: CASRSLAGGPDTQYF.

The chain joins TRBV15 to TRBJ1-5; a possible D gene is TRBD1 (5 bases). Trimming left V 0 bases short and J 3 bases short, with 9 bases between. CDR3 length: 15 residues. From germline, CDR1 is LNHNV and CDR2 YYDKDF (reference sequence). Written as DNA, the CDR3 is TGTGCCACCAGCAGAGATGGGACCCACAATCAGCCCCAGCATTTT. It encodes CATSRDGTHNQPQHF.

This clone was recorded a few times. The rearrangement links TRBV5-1 to TRBJ2-3, with 7 bases identical to TRBD1. V lost 4 bases, J lost 6 bases, and 11 bases stayed unmatched. Looked up from germline, CDR1 is SGHRS and CDR2 is YFSETQ. The CDR3 covers 15 residues. The DNA for the CDR3 is TGCGCCAGCAGCCCATGGACAGGTACTACGGATACGCAGTATTTT. The encoded protein is CASSPWTGTTDTQYF.

The CDR3 loop reads CASSFLDSTDTQYF. The CDR3 region has the DNA TGCGCCAGCAGCTTCCTGGACAGCACAGATACGCAGTATTTT. The chain employs TRBV5-1 and TRBJ2-3; D is uncertain. Looked up from germline, CDR1 is SGHRS and CDR2 is YFSETQ. The CDR3 is made up of 14 amino acids. V was clipped by 2 bases and J by 0 bases, with 7 bases between them. Based on the CDR3 plus reference TRBV5-1 and TRBJ2-3, the full variable domain is KAGVTQTPRYLIKTRGQQVTLSCSPISGHRSVSWYQQTPGQGLQFLFEYFSETQRNKGNFPGRFSGRQFSNSRSEMNVSTLELGDSALYLCASSFLDSTDTQYFGPGTRLTVL.

This clone was picked up one time. The chain employs TRBV6-5 and TRBJ2-7; TRBD1 matches at 8 bases. Germline V gene lookup returns CDR1 MNHEY and CDR2 SVGAGI. CDR3 length equals 14 residues. V lost 5 bases to trimming and J lost 2 bases; unmatched junction nucleotides: 5. This CDR3 is CASSKNRGTYEQYF. CDR3 DNA: TGTGCCAGCAGTAAGAACAGGGGGACCTACGAGCAGTACTTC.

This chain joins TRBV7-9 and TRBJ2-7; a weak D match, TRBD1 (6 bases). Germline loops: CDR1 SEHNR, CDR2 FQNEAQ (reference sequence). The germline V and J ends were trimmed by 5 bases and 2 bases, with 13 bases remaining between them. CDR3 length: 14 amino acids. CDR3 sequence: CASSLVDRAYEQYF. In nucleotides, the CDR3 is TGTGCCAGCAGCCTAGTGGACAGAGCCTACGAGCAGTACTTC.

The chain has TRBV10-3 and TRBJ2-7; the D is unclear. The CDR3 covers 17 residues. V lost 0 bases to trimming and J lost 0 bases, with 15 bases between them. Germline V gene data show CDR1 as ENHRY and CDR2 as SYGVKD. The CDR3 loop reads CAISESGSSGFSYEQYF. The CDR3 nucleotides read TGTGCCATCAGTGAGTCGGGTTCTTCAGGATTCTCCTACGAGCAGTACTTC.

In nucleotides, the CDR3 is TGTGCCAGCAGCGCGGGACTTTACAATGAGCAGTTCTTC. It specifies CASSAGLYNEQFF. V and J are TRBV5-6 and TRBJ2-1, with TRBD2 as a possible D gene (6 bases). Looked up from germline, CDR1 is SGHDT and CDR2 is YYEEEE. V lost 4 bases to trimming and J lost 4 bases, with 9 bases between them. CDR3 size: 13 residues.

This rearrangement joins TRBV6-5 to TRBJ1-1, with a tentative D call TRBD1 (5 bases). The length of the CDR3 is 13 residues. Trimming removed 2 bases at V and 8 bases at J, with 12 bases between. CDR1 MNHEY and CDR2 SVGAGI come from the germline V gene. The CDR3 DNA reads TGTGCCAGCAGTTACCGGGGGGAAAAAGAAGCTTTCTTT. It specifies CASSYRGEKEAFF.

The gene calls are TRBV4-1 and TRBJ2-7, with D perhaps matching TRBD2 (5 bases). Trimming took off 0 bases at V and 4 bases at J, with 10 bases between the two ends. Germline CDR1 and CDR2: MGHRA and YSYEKL. The CDR3 consists of 14 residues. The DNA for the CDR3 is TGCGCCAGCAGCCAAGATGAGGGTCGGTACGAGCAGTACTTC. This encodes CASSQDEGRYEQYF.

Relative to its sample, this clone is large. The chain employs TRBV30 and TRBJ2-5; 8 bases match TRBD1. This CDR3 is 13 amino acids long. Trimming removed 7 bases from V and 2 bases from J; junction bases left unmatched: 6. The germline gives CDR1 GTSNPN, CDR2 SVGIG (reference sequence). CDR3 in DNA: TGTGCCTCCTTGACAGGGGTGCAAGAGACCCAGTACTTC. Its translation: CASLTGVQETQYF.

The rearrangement links TRBV7-2 to TRBJ2-3; TRBD1 or TRBD2 may be the D gene (5 bases each). The germline V and J ends were trimmed by 1 base and 2 bases, with 10 bases remaining between them. The germline gives CDR1 SGHTA, CDR2 FQGNSA. The CDR3 totals 15 residues. The CDR3 loop reads CASSLGGWATDTQYF. CDR3 nucleotides: TGTGCCAGCAGCTTAGGGGGGTGGGCCACAGATACGCAGTATTTT.

The J gene is TRBJ2-1, the V gene TRBV11-2, with D unclear. Germline loops: CDR1 SGHAT, CDR2 FQNNGV. The CDR3 is 13 amino acids. V was clipped by 1 base and J by 4 bases, with 5 bases between them. The chain's CDR3 is CASSLVSYNEQFF. DNA for the CDR3: TGTGCCAGCAGCTTAGTGAGTTACAATGAGCAGTTCTTC.

This chain connects TRBV2 to TRBJ2-3; D may be TRBD2 (5 bases). V was trimmed by 3 bases and J by 1 base, leaving 11 bases between them. The CDR3 sequence is 15 residues long. Germline V gene data show CDR1 as SNHLY and CDR2 as FYNNEI. CDR3 region: CASSDADYGTDTQYF. DNA for the CDR3: TGTGCCAGCAGTGACGCAGACTATGGCACAGATACGCAGTATTTT. Combining the CDR3 with reference TRBV2 and TRBJ2-3 gives the whole variable domain EPEVTQTPSHQVTQMGQEVILRCVPISNHLYFYWYRQILGQKVEFLVSFYNNEISEKSEIFDDQFSVERPDGSNFTLKIRSTKLEDSAMYFCASSDADYGTDTQYFGPGTRLTVL.

V usage is TRBV10-3 and J usage is TRBJ2-7; 9 bases fit TRBD1. V dropped 3 bases and J dropped 0; count of bases not matched to a gene: 9. The length of the CDR3 is 17 residues. Germline V gene lookup returns CDR1 ENHRY and CDR2 SYGVKD. This CDR3 reads CAISDPGQGLSSYEQYF. CDR3 coding DNA: TGTGCCATCAGTGATCCCGGACAGGGGCTTAGCTCCTACGAGCAGTACTTC.